This T cell receptor (beta chain) was documented in a study of blood T cell repertoires in COVID-19. Across the whole study: Sites in the United States, Italy and Spain provided acute and convalescent COVID-19 samples. Sources were T cells, B-cell-depleted T cells, or PBMCs; the material itself was cDNA or gDNA.

The CDR3 is made up of 14 amino acids. The V and J ends lost 2 bases and 6 bases respectively, with 10 bases between them. Germline V gene data show CDR1 as SGHVS and CDR2 as FQNEAQ. Authors' processing steps: Reference gene primer amplification yielded estimated nucleated cell counts. Generated by immunoSEQ multiplex PCR, the TCRdb table keeps only in-frame clones and is missing some. V and J calls and clone size are as listed in that table; D and trimming were resolved from the DNA. This sample has 300,000 to 400,000 clones, with more than 70% found just once. This TCR came from a woman aged 70-85 years with COVID-19, enrolled during active disease. The specimen sequenced was peripheral blood. The chain uses TRBV7-8 and TRBJ2-2, with D maybe TRBD1 (6 bases). The DNA for the CDR3 is TGTGCCAGCAGCTTAATCAGGGGTGCCGGGGAGCTGTTTTTT. Protein sequence: CASSLIRGAGELFF.